One sample yielded the 26 T cell receptor beta chains listed below, sequenced in a study of vaccination effects on CD4 cells after COVID-19. Libraries were prepared by immunoSEQ multiplex PCR; TCRdb keeps only in-frame clonotypes and omits some of them. Altogether 35,000 to 40,000 clones are present, roughly 80% being singletons, with the ten largest covering roughly 3%. Around day 10 of culture, CD4+ T cells were separated out. These receptors have no known antigen. The sample here was CD4+ T cells from PBMCs cultured without peptide, taken before COVID-19 vaccination. These receptors originate from a human donor who received a COVID-19 vaccine.

J is TRBJ1-5 and V is TRBV9; perhaps TRBD1 as D (6 bases). CDR3 length equals 13 residues. The V gene's germline CDR1 is SGDLS and CDR2 YYNGEE. V lost 4 bases and J lost 11, with 16 bases in between. For the CDR3, the DNA is TGTGCCAGCAGCACAGGAGGGGGGGGAGCCCAGCATTTT. Translation: CASSTGGGGAQHF.

The chain is built from TRBV3-1 (or the pseudogene TRBV3-2) and TRBJ1-2; D unclear. Germline CDR1 reads LGHDT; CDR2 reads YNNKEL (reference sequence). The CDR3 consists of 14 residues. V shed 1 base and J shed 8 bases, with 14 bases lying between them. CDR3 region: CASSQVALVGGYTF. CDR3 DNA sequence: TGTGCCAGCAGCCAAGTTGCCCTAGTCGGAGGCTACACCTTC.

This clone was detected only once. The rearrangement uses TRBV5-1 and TRBJ1-6, with TRBD1 identical over 8 bases. The CDR3 spans 17 residues. Germline V gene lookup returns CDR1 SGHRS and CDR2 YFSETQ. The V segment lost 2 bases and the J segment 4 bases; nucleotides outside the gene matches: 8. The CDR3 DNA follows: TGCGCCAGCAGCTTCAGCGCAGGGGGCGCTTATAATTCACCCCTCCACTTT. Encoded protein: CASSFSAGGAYNSPLHF. Supplemented by reference TRBV5-1 and TRBJ1-6, the full variable domain reads KAGVTQTPRYLIKTRGQQVTLSCSPISGHRSVSWYQQTPGQGLQFLFEYFSETQRNKGNFPGRFSGRQFSNSRSEMNVSTLELGDSALYLCASSFSAGGAYNSPLHFGNGTRLTVT.

The gene calls are TRBV29-1 and TRBJ2-5; 10 bases align to TRBD1. Germline trimming cut 7 bases from V and 4 bases from J; bases unmatched to any gene: 6. Germline CDR1 SQVTM, CDR2 ANQGSEA. CDR3 size: 13 residues. CDR3 in DNA: TGCAGCGCCACCCGGGACAGGGGAGAGACCCAGTACTTC. As protein: CSATRDRGETQYF.

This clone was counted a few times. The chain couples TRBV14 to TRBJ1-1; no clear D. V lost 1 base and J 6 bases, leaving 12 bases between the germline ends. The germline V gene has CDR1 SGHDN and CDR2 FVKESK. The CDR3 sequence is 14 residues long. CDR3 in amino acids: CASSQVKSVAEAFF. CDR3 nucleotide sequence: TGTGCCAGCAGCCAAGTGAAAAGCGTGGCTGAAGCTTTCTTT.

V usage is TRBV7-3 and J usage is TRBJ2-3; 9 bases agree with TRBD2. The CDR3 extends over 20 amino acids. The V and J ends lost 2 bases and 2 bases, in that order; junction bases with no gene match: 17. Germline V CDR1 and CDR2: SGHTA, FQGTGA. Here the CDR3 reads CASSLLASGALTTLTDTQYF. CDR3 sequence (DNA): TGTGCCAGCAGCTTACTGGCTAGCGGGGCCCTTACGACTCTCACAGATACGCAGTATTTT.

The V call is TRBV19, the J call TRBJ1-2; D remains ambiguous. This CDR3 comprises 14 residues. The V end lost 4 bases, the J end lost 7 bases, and 16 bases lay between the germline ends. The germline V gene has CDR1 LNHDA and CDR2 SQIVND (reference sequence). In DNA form, the CDR3 reads TGTGCCAGTAGTAGGGATTCAGGTCGCGGTGGCTACACCTTC. Encoded protein: CASSRDSGRGGYTF.

The J gene is TRBJ2-3, the V gene TRBV5-1; a weak D match, TRBD2 (5 bases). Germline assignment: CDR1 SGHRS and CDR2 YFSETQ. There are 18 residues in the CDR3. V was cut by 0 bases and J by 2 bases, with 19 bases left in between. As DNA, the CDR3 is TGCGCCAGCAGCTTGGCCGTTATAACCGGACTCAACACAGATACGCAGTATTTT. Translated, it gives CASSLAVITGLNTDTQYF.

The gene calls are TRBV21-1 and TRBJ2-7; TRBD2 reflects the table's D call only, with no check against the DNA. TRBV21-1 constitutes a pseudogene. This CDR3 region has 17 residues. CDR3 DNA sequence: TGTGCCAGCGAGAAAGCGGATGGGCTCGACCCCACCTACGAGCAGTACGTC. It is translated as CASEKADGLDPTYEQYV.

J is TRBJ1-1 and V is TRBV12-3 or TRBV12-4; D unclear. With 6 bases removed from V and 13 bases from J, the gap between germline ends came to 18 bases. The CDR3 spans 12 residues. The CDR3 coding sequence is TGTGCCAGCAGCCGTGTCCCTCTTGGCATTTTCTTT. As protein: CASSRVPLGIFF.

The chain joins TRBV5-6 to TRBJ2-7; 9 nucleotides agree with TRBD1. Looked up from germline, CDR1 is SGHDT and CDR2 is YYEEEE. V dropped 0 bases and J dropped 1; count of bases not matched to a gene: 5. This CDR3 region has 16 residues. CDR3 sequence (DNA): TGTGCCAGCAGCTTGGCCGGGACAGGGTCGTCCTACGAGCAGTACGTC. Protein product: CASSLAGTGSSYEQYV.

The V call is TRBV19, the J call TRBJ2-5; TRBD2 aligns across 8 bases. Trimming cost V 4 bases and J 2 bases; bases outside gene matches: 6. Germline V CDR1 and CDR2: LNHDA, SQIVND (reference sequence). The length of the CDR3 is 15 residues. For the CDR3, the DNA is TGTGCCAGTAGTACCCTAGCGGGTGGACAAGAGACCCAGTACTTC. Translating gives CASSTLAGGQETQYF.

This chain joins TRBV7-9 and TRBJ1-2, with no clear D. The V end lost 3 bases, the J end lost 1 base, and 12 bases lay between the germline ends. CDR1 is SEHNR and CDR2 is FQNEAQ in the germline V gene (reference sequence). The CDR3 runs 15 residues. CDR3 loop: CASSFSTDFNYGYTF. The DNA of the CDR3 is TGTGCCAGCAGCTTTAGCACGGATTTTAACTATGGCTACACCTTC.

The genes are TRBV2 and TRBJ2-5; no clear D gene. Germline-derived CDR1 and CDR2 are SNHLY and FYNNEI. Trimming took 6 bases from V and 0 from J, leaving 8 bases between them. This CDR3 region has 13 residues. The CDR3 sequence is CASRWVYQETQYF. CDR3 in DNA: TGTGCCAGCAGATGGGTATACCAAGAGACCCAGTACTTC.

This clone occurred a few times. The genes are TRBV5-4 and TRBJ2-2; D is possibly TRBD1 or TRBD2 (7 bases each). The CDR3 sequence is 17 residues long. Germline lookup yields CDR1 SGHNT and CDR2 YYREEE (reference sequence). V lost 1 base and J 8 bases, leaving 21 bases between the germline ends. The DNA for the CDR3 is TGTGCCAGCAGCTTGAATCAGGGGGGGGCCTCAAAGGGGGAGCTGTTTTTT. It encodes CASSLNQGGASKGELFF.

The CDR3 DNA reads TGCGCCAGCAGCTTGTTTGGACAGGGGGATGAGCAGTTCTTC. Translation gives CASSLFGQGDEQFF. J is TRBJ2-1 and V is TRBV5-1, with 10 positions matching TRBD1. After removal of 1 base from V and 8 bases from J, the junction contained 3 bases not matched to a gene. Germline V gene lookup returns CDR1 SGHRS and CDR2 YFSETQ. The length of the CDR3 is 14 residues. Filled out from reference TRBV5-1 and TRBJ2-1, the complete variable domain reads KAGVTQTPRYLIKTRGQQVTLSCSPISGHRSVSWYQQTPGQGLQFLFEYFSETQRNKGNFPGRFSGRQFSNSRSEMNVSTLELGDSALYLCASSLFGQGDEQFFGPGTRLTVL.

In its sample, this clone was seen a few times. The rearrangement links TRBV5-1 to TRBJ1-1; perhaps TRBD1 as D (5 bases). The CDR3 has 15 amino acids. Trimming pared 2 bases from V and 6 bases from J, leaving 17 bases between. CDR1 and CDR2 (germline): SGHRS, YFSETQ. The CDR3 spells CASSFSAGGVPEAFF. Written as DNA, the CDR3 is TGCGCCAGCAGCTTTAGTGCCGGGGGGGTCCCTGAAGCTTTCTTT. The full variable domain, rest sourced from reference TRBV5-1 and TRBJ1-1, is KAGVTQTPRYLIKTRGQQVTLSCSPISGHRSVSWYQQTPGQGLQFLFEYFSETQRNKGNFPGRFSGRQFSNSRSEMNVSTLELGDSALYLCASSFSAGGVPEAFFGQGTRLTVV.

This chain connects TRBV5-4 to TRBJ2-1; D could derive from TRBD1 or TRBD2 (5 bases each). Trimming removed 0 bases from V and 4 bases from J, with 11 bases in between. Germline V gene lookup returns CDR1 SGHNT and CDR2 YYREEE (reference sequence). CDR3 length: 15 amino acids. The CDR3 sequence: CASSLGGRQYNEQFF. CDR3 DNA: TGTGCCAGCAGCTTGGGGGGACGGCAGTACAATGAGCAGTTCTTC.

The chain joins TRBV5-1 to TRBJ2-6; D unresolved. Trimming stripped 0 bases from V and 0 bases from J, with 10 bases between. The CDR3 is 17 amino acids. CDR1 and CDR2 (germline): SGHRS, YFSETQ. CDR3 sequence: CASSLDSVSSGANVLTF. CDR3 DNA: TGCGCCAGCAGCTTGGACTCAGTCAGCTCTGGGGCCAACGTCCTGACTTTC.

CDR3 sequence reads: CASSRVQGLYGYTF. The CDR3 DNA follows: TGTGCCAGTAGTCGGGTTCAGGGGCTCTATGGCTACACCTTC. J is TRBJ1-2 and V is TRBV19, with TRBD1 as a possible D gene (6 bases). CDR1 is LNHDA, CDR2 SQIVND, per germline (reference sequence). This CDR3 spans 14 amino acids. V was clipped by 5 bases and J by 4 bases, with 14 bases between them. Using reference TRBV19 and TRBJ1-2 for the parts outside the CDR3, the full variable domain is DGGITQSPKYLFRKEGQNVTLSCEQNLNHDAMYWYRQDPGQGLRLIYYSQIVNDFQKGDIAEGYSVSREKKESFPLTVTSAQKNPTAFYLCASSRVQGLYGYTFGSGTRLTVV.

This clone was seen once. The chain couples TRBV15 to TRBJ1-1; tentatively, D is TRBD1 (6 bases). Germline CDR1 reads LNHNV; CDR2 reads YYDKDF (reference sequence). There are 17 residues in the CDR3. V was clipped by 0 bases and J by 4 bases, with 18 bases between them. The CDR3 DNA is TGTGCCACCAGCAGAGATGAGGTTAGTAGGGGGTCCACTGAAGCTTTCTTT. Encoded protein: CATSRDEVSRGSTEAFF. The entire variable domain, with the rest obtained from reference TRBV15 and TRBJ1-1, is as follows: DAMVIQNPRYQVTQFGKPVTLSCSQTLNHNVMYWYQQKSSQAPKLLFHYYDKDFNNEADTPDNFQSRRPNTSFCFLDIRSPGLGDTAMYLCATSRDEVSRGSTEAFFGQGTRLTVV.

The CDR3 sequence is CATRAGGGNNEQFF. DNA for the CDR3: TGTGCCACCCGAGCCGGGGGCGGTAATAATGAGCAGTTCTTC. The rearrangement uses TRBV6-6 and TRBJ2-1; possibly TRBD1 or TRBD2 for D (6 bases each). The CDR3 totals 14 residues. Per germline, CDR1 MNHNY and CDR2 SVGAGI (reference sequence). The V end was cut by 10 bases, the J end by 7 bases, with 20 bases between.

The chain employs TRBV7-9 and TRBJ1-1, with D perhaps TRBD1 (6 bases). Trimming removed 0 bases from V and 4 bases from J, with 12 bases in between. Germline V CDR1 and CDR2: SEHNR, FQNEAQ (reference sequence). CDR3 size: 15 residues. The CDR3 DNA reads TGTGCCAGCAGCTTAGCGCGGGGGCGGGGCACTGAAGCTTTCTTT. It codes for CASSLARGRGTEAFF.

The chain carries TRBV24-1 and TRBJ2-2; 10 positions match TRBD1. Germline CDR1 is KGHDR and CDR2 is SFDVKD. J lost 4 bases, V lost 3 bases, and 7 bases had no gene match. The CDR3 is made up of 17 amino acids. The CDR3 sequence: CATSDVPGQGFTGELFF. The CDR3 DNA reads TGTGCCACCAGTGATGTACCGGGACAGGGGTTCACCGGGGAGCTGTTTTTT.

The chain employs TRBV3-1 (or the pseudogene TRBV3-2) and TRBJ1-2, with D perhaps TRBD1 (5 bases). CDR1 LGHDT and CDR2 YNNKEL come from the germline V gene (reference sequence). With 0 bases removed from V and 3 bases from J, the gap between germline ends came to 14 bases. CDR3 size: 16 residues. The CDR3 loop reads CASSQEAGGWHYGYTF. The CDR3 DNA is TGTGCCAGCAGCCAAGAAGCCGGGGGATGGCACTATGGCTACACCTTC.

The rearrangement uses TRBV10-3 and TRBJ1-2; 9 bases map to TRBD1. Trimming took 0 bases from V and 5 from J; bases not matched to a gene: 10. CDR1 is ENHRY, CDR2 SYGVKD, per germline. This CDR3 has 17 residues. The CDR3 DNA reads as TGTGCCATCAGTGAGTCAGGGACAGGGAGGTTCACTTATGGCTACACCTTC. Translated, it gives CAISESGTGRFTYGYTF.